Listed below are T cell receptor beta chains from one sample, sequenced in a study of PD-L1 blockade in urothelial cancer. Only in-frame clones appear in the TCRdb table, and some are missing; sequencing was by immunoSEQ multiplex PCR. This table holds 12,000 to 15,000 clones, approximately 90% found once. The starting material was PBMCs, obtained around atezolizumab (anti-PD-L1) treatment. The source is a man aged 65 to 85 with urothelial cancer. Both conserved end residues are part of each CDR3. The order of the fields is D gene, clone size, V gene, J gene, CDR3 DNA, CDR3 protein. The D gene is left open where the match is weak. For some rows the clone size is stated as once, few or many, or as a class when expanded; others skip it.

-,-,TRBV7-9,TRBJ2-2,TGTGCCAGCAGTCGAGACAGTTCGACCGGGGAGCTGTTTTTT,CASSRDSSTGELFF
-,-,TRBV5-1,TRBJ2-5,TGCGCCAGCAGCTTCAGCGGGTGGCTGACCCAAGAGACCCAGTACTTC,CASSFSGWLTQETQYF
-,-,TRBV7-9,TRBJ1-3,TGTGCCAGCAGCTTATCAGATATCTCTGGAAACACCATATATTTT,CASSLSDISGNTIYF
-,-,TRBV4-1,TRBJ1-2,TGCGCCAGCAGCCAAGATTACGGAGTACCTAACTATGGCTACACCTTC,CASSQDYGVPNYGYTF
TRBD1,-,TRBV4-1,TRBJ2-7,TGCGCCAGCAGCGATATCCGGGACAGCTCCTACGAGCAGTACTTC,CASSDIRDSSYEQYF
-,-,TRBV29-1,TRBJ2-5,TGCAGCGTTGAAGGGACAGAGGGTAAAGAGACCCAGTACTTC,CSVEGTEGKETQYF
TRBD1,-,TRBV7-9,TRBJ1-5,TGTGCCAGCGGGGGCCCCGGGACAGATAGTCAGCCCCAGCATTTT,CASGGPGTDSQPQHF
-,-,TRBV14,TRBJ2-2,TGTGCCAGCAGCCAAAGGAGGGACGGGGAGCTGTTTTTT,CASSQRRDGELFF
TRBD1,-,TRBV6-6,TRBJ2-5,TGTGCCAGCAGTTACTCGAGAGGGGGCGAGACCCAGTACTTC,CASSYSRGGETQYF
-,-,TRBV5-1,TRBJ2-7,TGCGCCAGCAGCTGGGACACGAGCTCCTACGAGCAGTACTTC,CASSWDTSSYEQYF
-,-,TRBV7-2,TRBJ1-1,TGTGCCAGCAGTTCAATGCGGGTTATGGGCACTGAAGCTTTCTTT,CASSSMRVMGTEAFF
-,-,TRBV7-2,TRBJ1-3,TGTGCCAGCAGCTCCCACAACAGAGGAAACACCATATATTTT,CASSSHNRGNTIYF
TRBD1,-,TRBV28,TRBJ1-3,TGTGCCAGCAGTTTACCTGCCTCGGACAGGATGCTGGGAAACACCATATATTTT,CASSLPASDRMLGNTIYF
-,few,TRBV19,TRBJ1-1,TGTGCCAGTAGTATAGAACGTGGAGGGACTGAAGCTTTCTTT,CASSIERGGTEAFF
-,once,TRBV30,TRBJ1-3,TGTGCCTGGAGCATGTCAGGTGGAAACACCATATATTTT,CAWSMSGGNTIYF
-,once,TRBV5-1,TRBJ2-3,TGCGCCAGCAGGAAAGTAGAGGATGGAGATACGCAGTATTTT,CASRKVEDGDTQYF
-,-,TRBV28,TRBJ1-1,TGTGCCAGCAGTCGAGAGGGACTGAGGAACACTGAAGCTTTCTTT,CASSREGLRNTEAFF
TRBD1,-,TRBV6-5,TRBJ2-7,TGTGCCAGCAGCTCTCCCCGGACAGGGACTCGCGAGCAGTACTTC,CASSSPRTGTREQYF
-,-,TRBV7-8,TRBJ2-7,TGTGCCAGCAGCTTAGGGCAACCCGGGTCCTACGAGCAGTACTTC,CASSLGQPGSYEQYF
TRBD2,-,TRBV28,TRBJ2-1,TGTGCCAGCAGCCCTCTAGCGGGGGGGTACCAGGTTGAGCAGTTCTTC,CASSPLAGGYQVEQFF
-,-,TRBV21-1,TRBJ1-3,-,CASSPGQGVGSGNTIYF
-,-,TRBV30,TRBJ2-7,TGTGCCTGGAGCTGGGCGACAGACTACGAGCAGTACTTC,CAWSWATDYEQYF
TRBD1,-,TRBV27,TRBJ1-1,TGTGCCAGCAGCCTAGACAGGGCCGTCGCCGCTTTCTTT,CASSLDRAVAAFF
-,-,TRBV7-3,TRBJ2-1,TGTGCCAGCAGCTTAACCCACAACTCCTACAATGAGCAGTTCTTC,CASSLTHNSYNEQFF
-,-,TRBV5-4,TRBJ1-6,TGTGCCAGCAGCTTCGAATTAAGAGATTCACCCCTCCACTTT,CASSFELRDSPLHF
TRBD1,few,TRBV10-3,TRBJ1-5,TGTGCCATCAGCCCTTCGGGACAGAGTAATCAGCCCCAGCATTTT,CAISPSGQSNQPQHF
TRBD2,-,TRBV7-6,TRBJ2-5,TGTGCCAGCAGCTTAGGAAGCGGGGGGGCCCAAGAGACCCAGTACTTC,CASSLGSGGAQETQYF
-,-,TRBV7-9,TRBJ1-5,TGTGCCAGCAGCTACGGGGGAGGAGAGGAGCCCCAGCATTTT,CASSYGGGEEPQHF
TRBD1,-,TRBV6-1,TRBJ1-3,TGTGCCAGCAGCAGTTGGACAGGGACTGGAAACACCATATATTTT,CASSSWTGTGNTIYF
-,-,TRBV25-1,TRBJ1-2,TGTGCCAGCAGTAAACAGAGCAACTATGGCTACACCTTC,CASSKQSNYGYTF